A single sample gave rise to the 22 T cell receptor beta chains below, sequenced in a study of control samples from healthy donors and cancer patients. Profiled with immunoSEQ multiplex PCR; TCRdb holds only in-frame clones, not every one. Of some 100,000 clones in the sample, around 89% were seen once. Sequences were obtained from blood. All receptors derive from a woman between 45 and 65 years old in good health.

The rearrangement links TRBV7-2 to TRBJ2-3, with 12 bases lining up with TRBD2. V gave up 0 bases and J gave up 1 base; unmatched junction bases: 2. The V gene's germline CDR1 is SGHTA and CDR2 FQGNSA. The CDR3 contains 17 residues. CDR3 nucleotide sequence: TGTGCCAGCAGCTTAGCTCTAGCGGGAGGGGGCACAGATACGCAGTATTTT. Translation gives CASSLALAGGGTDTQYF.

The rearrangement links TRBV19 to TRBJ2-2; the match to TRBD1 covers 8 bases. Trimming cost V 6 bases and J 4 bases; bases outside gene matches: 10. Germline-derived CDR1 and CDR2 are LNHDA and SQIVND (reference sequence). The CDR3 length is 16 residues. The CDR3 DNA sequence: TGTGCCAGTAGCAGGACAGGGAGATTGTCCACCGGGGAGCTGTTTTTT. Its translation: CASSRTGRLSTGELFF.

This chain joins TRBV2 and TRBJ1-1, with D hard to call. V was shortened by 1 base and J by 1 base, with 10 bases between the two germline ends. CDR3 length: 15 amino acids. CDR1 and CDR2 from the germline V gene are SNHLY and FYNNEI. The CDR3, as DNA: TGTGCCAGCAGTGAAGAGAGTCTACCGAACACTGAAGCTTTCTTT. Protein: CASSEESLPNTEAFF.

CDR3 DNA: TGTGCCACCAGCAGAGATCACCTCCTGACAGGATTCCAAGAGACCCAGTACTTC. Its translation is CATSRDHLLTGFQETQYF. The chain carries TRBV15 and TRBJ2-5, with D perhaps TRBD1 (6 bases). The length of the CDR3 is 18 residues. Trimming took 0 bases from V and 1 from J, leaving 18 bases between them. Germline V gene sequence: CDR1 LNHNV, CDR2 YYDKDF (reference sequence).

The rearrangement links TRBV24-1 to TRBJ1-2; D gene ambiguous. Trimming pared 3 bases from V and 5 bases from J, leaving 6 bases between. From germline, CDR1 is KGHDR and CDR2 SFDVKD. This CDR3 is built from 12 residues. This CDR3 is CATSDDLYGYTF. The CDR3 DNA reads TGTGCCACCAGTGATGACCTATATGGCTACACCTTC.

This chain links TRBV12-5 with TRBJ2-3; D is undetermined. Germline loops: CDR1 LGHNT, CDR2 FRNRAP. The CDR3 has 14 residues. Deletions cut 4 bases from V and 2 bases from J, with 10 bases between. CDR3 coding DNA: TGTGCTAGTGGTTCTACAGTACTCACAGATACGCAGTATTTT. Translation gives CASGSTVLTDTQYF.

The V gene is TRBV18, the J gene TRBJ2-7, with TRBD2 matching over 7 bases. Trimming cost V 2 bases and J 3 bases; bases outside gene matches: 4. This CDR3 spans 14 amino acids. Germline V gives CDR1 KGHSH, CDR2 LQKENI. In DNA form, the CDR3 reads TGTGCCAGCTCACCAGCTTCGGGGGGCTACGAGCAGTACGTC. The encoded protein is CASSPASGGYEQYV.

This clone was detected once. This chain links TRBV6-1 with TRBJ1-2; D not certain. This CDR3 is built from 15 residues. The germline CDR1 and CDR2 sequences are MNHNS and SASEGT. The ends were cut back, 1 base at V and 7 bases at J, with 16 bases in the middle. This CDR3 reads CASSEEGRYGLGYTF. CDR3 DNA sequence: TGTGCCAGCAGTGAAGAAGGACGGTACGGACTTGGCTACACCTTC.

The CDR3 DNA sequence: TGTGCCAGCAGCCAGAGAGCGGGGGCAACGGACACTGAAGCTTTCTTT. This encodes CASSQRAGATDTEAFF. The genes are TRBV5-5 and TRBJ1-1, with D perhaps matching TRBD1 (6 bases). The CDR3 runs 16 residues. The ends were cut back, 4 bases at V and 3 bases at J, with 19 bases in the middle. Looked up from germline, CDR1 is SGHKS and CDR2 is YYEKEE (reference sequence). Full variable domain (remainder filled in from reference TRBV5-5 and TRBJ1-1): DAGVTQSPTHLIKTRGQQVTLRCSPISGHKSVSWYQQVLGQGPQFIFQYYEKEERGRGNFPDRFSARQFPNYSSELNVNALLLGDSALYLCASSQRAGATDTEAFFGQGTRLTVV.

V usage is TRBV30 and J usage is TRBJ1-3, with 7 bases lining up with TRBD1. Trimming removed 5 bases from V and 0 bases from J; junction bases left unmatched: 4. CDR3 length: 14 amino acids. The germline V gene has CDR1 GTSNPN and CDR2 SVGIG (reference sequence). The CDR3 bases are TGTGCCTGGGGGGGACAGACCTCTGGAAACACCATATATTTT. Translation gives CAWGGQTSGNTIYF.

The chain combines TRBV6-4 with TRBJ2-2, with D possibly TRBD2 on 6 matching bases. The CDR3 contains 17 residues. The V gene lost 0 bases and the J gene lost 3 bases, with 14 bases spanning the gap. CDR1 MRHNA and CDR2 SNTAGT come from the germline V gene. The chain's CDR3 is CASSDSNGTPYTGELFF. Here the CDR3 DNA reads TGTGCCAGCAGTGACTCGAATGGGACTCCTTACACCGGGGAGCTGTTTTTT.

V usage is TRBV27 and J usage is TRBJ1-2; D may be TRBD1 (5 bases). CDR3 length equals 16 residues. Germline loops: CDR1 MNHEY, CDR2 SMNVEV (reference sequence). Trimming left V 2 bases short and J 4 bases short, with 17 bases between. The DNA for the CDR3 is TGTGCCAGCAGTTTAACAGTCGGGGCGGGGACCTATGGCTACACCTTC. It codes for CASSLTVGAGTYGYTF.

The V and J genes are TRBV14 and TRBJ1-2; D ambiguous. The V gene's germline CDR1 is SGHDN and CDR2 FVKESK. The V end was cut by 1 base, the J end by 8 bases, with 8 bases between. CDR3 length: 12 residues. CDR3 amino acids: CASSQGSGGYTF. Here the CDR3 DNA reads TGTGCCAGCAGCCAAGGGTCGGGGGGCTACACCTTC.

The chain combines TRBV21-1 with TRBJ2-7; the table assigns TRBD1, which was not confirmed against the DNA. TRBV21-1 counts as a pseudogene. This CDR3 is built from 15 residues. The chain's CDR3 is CASSKSRGPSYEQYV. The DNA of the CDR3 is TGTGCCAGCAGCAAATCCAGGGGGCCCTCCTACGAGCAGTACGTC.

The chain couples TRBV30 to TRBJ1-3, with 7 positions matching TRBD1. Germline-derived CDR1 and CDR2 are GTSNPN and SVGIG (reference sequence). The V and J ends lost 5 bases and 1 base, in that order; junction bases with no gene match: 20. CDR3 length equals 19 residues. CDR3 bases: TGTGCCTGGTATCCCCACCCGACAGGGCGGGTAGAGTCTGGAAACACCATATATTTT. Translating gives CAWYPHPTGRVESGNTIYF.

This rearrangement joins TRBV9 to TRBJ1-2; perhaps TRBD1 as D (5 bases). V lost 0 bases to trimming and J lost 0 bases, with 12 bases between them. The CDR3 consists of 16 residues. CDR1 and CDR2 from the germline V gene are SGDLS and YYNGEE. The CDR3 sequence is CASSVATGVANYGYTF. For the CDR3, the DNA is TGTGCCAGCAGCGTAGCTACGGGGGTGGCTAACTATGGCTACACCTTC.

This chain connects TRBV4-1 to TRBJ1-5; D is ambiguous. The CDR3 is 18 amino acids. Germline V gene sequence: CDR1 MGHRA, CDR2 YSYEKL. V gave up 3 bases and J gave up 6 bases, with 24 bases separating them. The CDR3 is CASSQLHTRGSSPQPQHF. The DNA for the CDR3 is TGCGCCAGCAGCCAGCTCCATACTCGGGGTAGCAGTCCTCAGCCCCAGCATTTT.

The V gene is TRBV6-4, the J gene TRBJ2-2, with 8 positions matching TRBD2. The CDR3 contains 16 residues. V was clipped by 4 bases and J by 4 bases; unmatched bases: 8. The germline gives CDR1 MRHNA, CDR2 SNTAGT. CDR3 region: CASSAQLGGGTGELFF. CDR3 sequence (DNA): TGTGCCAGCAGTGCCCAACTCGGGGGGGGCACCGGGGAGCTGTTTTTT.

The genes are TRBV14 and TRBJ2-1; D call uncertain. Trimming took 4 bases from V and 8 from J, leaving 6 bases between them. CDR3 length: 11 residues. Germline CDR1 is SGHDN and CDR2 is FVKESK. The CDR3, as DNA: TGTGCCAGCAGCCGTCTGTATGAGCAGTTCTTC. Translated, it gives CASSRLYEQFF.

This sequence joins TRBV9 and TRBJ2-3; a weak D match, TRBD2 (7 bases). There are 19 residues in the CDR3. The V gene lost 0 bases and the J gene lost 0 bases, with 20 bases spanning the gap. The V gene's germline CDR1 is SGDLS and CDR2 YYNGEE. This chain's CDR3 is CASSVDFGGLISSTDTQYF. As DNA, the CDR3 is TGTGCCAGCAGCGTAGATTTCGGGGGGCTTATTTCTAGCACAGATACGCAGTATTTT.

This clone was seen more than once but under ten times. The rearrangement uses TRBV7-3 and TRBJ1-2, with 11 nucleotides matching TRBD1. The CDR3 sequence is 14 residues long. Germline V gene sequence: CDR1 SGHTA, CDR2 FQGTGA. V lost 5 bases, J lost 3 bases, and 2 bases stayed unmatched. CDR3: CASSPGQGDYGYTF. The CDR3 nucleotides are TGTGCCAGCAGCCCGGGACAGGGGGACTATGGCTACACCTTC.

The V call is TRBV11-2, the J call TRBJ2-7; D is ambiguous. Germline lookup yields CDR1 SGHAT and CDR2 FQNNGV. Trimming shortened V by 1 base and J by 6 bases, and 4 bases separated the two germline ends. The CDR3 loop spans 11 amino acids. The CDR3 DNA reads as TGTGCCAGCAGCTTAGGGTTCGAGCAGTACTTC. Translated, it gives CASSLGFEQYF. The whole variable domain, remainder taken from reference TRBV11-2 and TRBJ2-7, is EAGVAQSPRYKIIEKRQSVAFWCNPISGHATLYWYQQILGQGPKLLIQFQNNGVVDDSQLPKDRFSAERLKGVDSTLKIQPAKLEDSAVYLCASSLGFEQYFGPGTRLTVT.